This T cell receptor (beta chain) was identified in a study of OX40 agonist ivuxolimab in advanced cancers. Trimming took off 2 bases at V and 5 bases at J, with 7 bases between the two ends. CDR3 length equals 13 residues. Germline V lookup: CDR1 SGHAT, CDR2 FQNNGV. This table comes from immunoSEQ multiplex PCR, and its TCRdb copy is limited to in-frame clones, with some not included. The sample lists some 86,000 clones, about 86% occurring once. The chain joins TRBV11-2 to TRBJ1-5; no reliable D call. The sequencing used CD4+ or CD8+ T cells sorted from blood, collected in a trial of the OX40 agonist ivuxolimab. The TCR comes from an adult with an advanced solid tumor such as melanoma, head and neck, liver or kidney cancer. DNA of the CDR3: TGTGCCAGCAGCTTAACGTTATATCAGCCCCAGCATTTT. Its translation: CASSLTLYQPQHF.